The next 7 T cell receptor beta chains were all read from a single sample in a study of shared clonotypes between healthy human individuals. The data were produced by immunoSEQ multiplex PCR, yet TCRdb's version contains in-frame clones alone and is incomplete. This table holds fewer than 1 million clones, approximately 97% found once. CD45RO-negative, CCR7-selected cells formed the naive CD8 fraction, which excluded terminally differentiated effector memory CD45RA+ cells. Sequencing used naive CD8+ T cells sorted from blood. These receptor sequences come from a man aged 25-45 years in good health.

V and J are TRBV5-4 and TRBJ2-1; 13 nucleotides align to TRBD2. The CDR3 runs 16 residues. Germline CDR1 is SGHNT and CDR2 is YYREEE (reference sequence). With 4 bases clipped from V and 5 bases from J, the junction kept 6 bases outside the gene matches. DNA of the CDR3: TGTGCCAGCAGCCCCCTCGGACTAGCGGGAGACAATGAGCAGTTCTTC. Translated: CASSPLGLAGDNEQFF.

V gene TRBV27 combines with J gene TRBJ2-3, with no clear D. This CDR3 is built from 17 residues. V shed 1 base and J shed 4 bases, with 18 bases lying between them. Germline V lookup: CDR1 MNHEY, CDR2 SMNVEV (reference sequence). CDR3: CASSLYHTPRRADTQYF. Written as DNA, the CDR3 is TGTGCCAGCAGTTTATACCACACCCCCCGAAGGGCAGATACGCAGTATTTT.

This chain connects TRBV5-4 to TRBJ2-3, with 8 bases lining up with TRBD2. J gave up 0 bases and V 0 bases, and 6 bases lay outside the gene matches. CDR1 SGHNT and CDR2 YYREEE come from the germline V gene (reference sequence). The length of the CDR3 is 17 residues. As DNA, the CDR3 is TGTGCCAGCAGCTTGGGCGGGAGCGGGAGAAGCACAGATACGCAGTATTTT. Protein sequence: CASSLGGSGRSTDTQYF.

This clone was detected once. This chain links TRBV7-2 with TRBJ2-7; D is perhaps TRBD2 (6 bases). CDR3 length: 15 amino acids. The V and J ends lost 1 base and 3 bases respectively, with 13 bases between them. The germline V gene has CDR1 SGHTA and CDR2 FQGNSA. The CDR3 coding sequence is TGTGCCAGCAGCTTAGAAAATGGCGGGATCTACGAGCAGTACTTC. Translating it yields CASSLENGGIYEQYF.

This chain connects TRBV28 to TRBJ1-5; a possible D gene is TRBD1 (5 bases). The CDR3 runs 16 residues. Looked up from germline, CDR1 is MDHEN and CDR2 is SYDVKM. The ends were cut back, 6 bases at V and 0 bases at J, with 15 bases in the middle. The CDR3 DNA reads TGTGCCAGCAGGCAGGGATGGGGCTATAGCAATCAGCCCCAGCATTTT. It encodes CASRQGWGYSNQPQHF.

About this clone: In the same sample, other DNA sequences code for this CDR3. The chain carries TRBV5-1 and TRBJ2-5; D is undetermined. Deletions cut 2 bases from V and 3 bases from J, with 8 bases between. The CDR3 runs to 13 residues. Germline assignment: CDR1 SGHRS and CDR2 YFSETQ. The CDR3, as DNA: TGCGCCAGCAGCTTAAGGACCGAAGAGACCCAGTACTTC. Translating it yields CASSLRTEETQYF.

The chain carries TRBV7-9 and TRBJ2-3, with TRBD1 matching over 8 bases. This CDR3 is 16 amino acids long. Trimming removed 5 bases from V and 7 bases from J; junction bases left unmatched: 14. The germline V gene encodes CDR1 SEHNR and CDR2 FQNEAQ (reference sequence). The CDR3 is CASSPSTGVRGNTQYF. The DNA for the CDR3 is TGTGCCAGCAGCCCGTCGACAGGGGTGAGGGGGAATACGCAGTATTTT.